This T cell receptor (beta chain) comes out of a study of neurological immune-mediated disorders. The sample holds many counts of this clonotype. Trimming removed 3 bases at V and 1 base at J, with 7 bases between. The CDR3 contains 13 residues. The germline V gene encodes CDR1 DFQATT and CDR2 SNEGSKA (reference sequence). Each CDR3 protein gets one entry after TCRdb re-called the 5' RACE reads with MiXCR. The data contain just over 95,000 distinct CDR3 sequences, roughly 3.5% of them singletons. The source material was PBMCs. The chain carries TRBV20-1 and TRBJ1-5; no definite D call. This sequence was found in a woman aged 18-35 years with multiple sclerosis. The CDR3 coding sequence is TGCAGTGCTAGGACGGAGAGCAATCAGCCCCAGCATTTT. It is translated as CSARTESNQPQHF.